In this sample, the clone carrying this TCR beta chain turned up once. This record comes from a study of technical replicates of blood from a handful of donors. This CDR3 has 15 amino acids. The germline V gene has CDR1 MGHRA and CDR2 YSYEKL. V was shortened by 2 bases and J by 2 bases, with 10 bases between the two germline ends. Data came from immunoSEQ multiplex PCR; TCRdb stores just in-frame clones and leaves some out. The profile covers around 50,000 clones, with roughly 95% appearing a single time and under 0.45% taken by the ten largest. The specimen sequenced was T cells isolated from PBMCs. V usage is TRBV4-1 and J usage is TRBJ2-1, with D perhaps matching TRBD2 (6 bases). The TCR sequence derives from a human donor in good health. The CDR3 loop is CASSQPGVAYNEQFF. The CDR3 nucleotides are TGCGCCAGCAGCCAACCGGGAGTGGCCTACAATGAGCAGTTCTTC.